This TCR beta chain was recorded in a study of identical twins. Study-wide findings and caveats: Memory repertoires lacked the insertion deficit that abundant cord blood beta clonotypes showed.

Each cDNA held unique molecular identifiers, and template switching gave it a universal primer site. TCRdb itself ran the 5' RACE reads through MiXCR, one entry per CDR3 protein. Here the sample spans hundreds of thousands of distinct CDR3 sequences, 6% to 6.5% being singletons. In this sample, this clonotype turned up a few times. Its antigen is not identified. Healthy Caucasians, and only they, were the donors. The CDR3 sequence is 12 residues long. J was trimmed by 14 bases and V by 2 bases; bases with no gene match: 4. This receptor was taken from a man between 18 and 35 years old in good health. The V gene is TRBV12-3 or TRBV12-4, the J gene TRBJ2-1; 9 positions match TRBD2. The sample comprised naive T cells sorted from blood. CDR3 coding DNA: TGTGCCAGCAGTTTAAGCGGGAGGTCAAAGTTCTTC. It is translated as CASSLSGRSKFF.